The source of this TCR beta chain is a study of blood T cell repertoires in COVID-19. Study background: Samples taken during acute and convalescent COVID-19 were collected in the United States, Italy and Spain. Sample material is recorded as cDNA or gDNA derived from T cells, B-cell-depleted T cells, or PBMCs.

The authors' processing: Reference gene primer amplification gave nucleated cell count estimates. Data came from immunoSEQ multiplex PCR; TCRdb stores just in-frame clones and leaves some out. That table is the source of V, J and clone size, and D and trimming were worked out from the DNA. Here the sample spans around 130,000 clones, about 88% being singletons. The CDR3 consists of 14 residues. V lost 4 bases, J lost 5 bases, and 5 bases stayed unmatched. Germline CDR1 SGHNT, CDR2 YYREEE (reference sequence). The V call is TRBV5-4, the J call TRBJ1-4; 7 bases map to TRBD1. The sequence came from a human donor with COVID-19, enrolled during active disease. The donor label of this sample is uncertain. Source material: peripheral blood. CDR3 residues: CASSTGTDNEKLFF. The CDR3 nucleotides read TGTGCCAGCAGCACCGGGACAGACAATGAAAAACTGTTTTTT.